This TCR beta chain was captured by sequencing in a study of human T cells and chemical hapten exposure. Time point indicated: patch test 1, 2 weeks after DPC sensitization. Noted treatment: therapeutic diphenylcyclopropenone sensitization with weekly scalp DPC. Samples of blood were obtained prior to the application of each patch test. The CDR3 is 12 amino acids. Germline V gene lookup returns CDR1 ENHRY and CDR2 SYGVKD. V was pared by 2 bases and J by 5 bases, with 5 bases between. Library preparation tagged each individual cDNA molecule with a unique molecular identifier. MiXCR was run by TCRdb on the RACE reads, yielding one entry per CDR3 protein. The data hold fewer than 400,000 distinct CDR3 sequences, with approximately 6.3% observed a single time.

The sequencing here drew on whole blood, taken in connection with sensitization to the hapten diphenylcyclopropenone (DPC). The sequence derives from a woman younger than 35 with alopecia areata. Some clones in this sample may be carry-over from other donors' samples. The V and J genes are TRBV10-3 and TRBJ2-3; D might be TRBD2 (5 bases). CDR3 amino acids: CAISEEGDTQYF. The CDR3 DNA follows: TGTGCCATCAGTGAGGAGGGAGATACGCAGTATTTT.